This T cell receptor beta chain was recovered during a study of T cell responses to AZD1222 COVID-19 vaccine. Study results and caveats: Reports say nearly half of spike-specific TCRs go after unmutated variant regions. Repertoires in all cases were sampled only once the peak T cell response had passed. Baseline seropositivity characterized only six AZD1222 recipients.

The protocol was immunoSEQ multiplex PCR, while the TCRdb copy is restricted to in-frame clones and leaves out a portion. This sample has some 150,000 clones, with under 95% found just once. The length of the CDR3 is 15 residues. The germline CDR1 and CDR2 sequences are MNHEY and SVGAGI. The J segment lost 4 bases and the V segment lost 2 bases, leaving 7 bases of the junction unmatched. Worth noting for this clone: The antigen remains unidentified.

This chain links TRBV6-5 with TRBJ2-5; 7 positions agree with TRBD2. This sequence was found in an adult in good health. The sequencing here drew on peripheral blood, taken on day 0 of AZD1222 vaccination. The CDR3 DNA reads TGTGCCAGCAGTTACCGCCCGGGGGGATCAGAGACCCAGTACTTC. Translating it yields CASSYRPGGSETQYF.